A single sample is the source of the 5 T cell receptor beta chains below, sequenced in a study of T cells in Graves' hyperthyroidism and ophthalmopathy. Amplification targeted TCR beta CDR3 regions from RNA transcripts. Carried out on the TCR CDR3, a first-round RT-PCR used the HTBI primer set. MiXCR, applied by TCRdb to the multiplex PCR reads, yields one record per CDR3 protein. The data contain about 270,000 distinct CDR3 sequences, 22% of them seen just once; the ten biggest clones take up over 55%. The sequenced material came from blood. These receptors originate from a man aged 25 to 45 with Graves' ophthalmopathy.

This clonotype was seen at least ten times. The chain uses TRBV11-3 and TRBJ1-1; D remains ambiguous. V shed 4 bases and J shed 4 bases, with 10 bases lying between them. The CDR3 sequence is 13 residues long. Germline V gene sequence: CDR1 SGHNT, CDR2 YENEEA. CDR3 DNA sequence: TGTGCCAGCAGCTCATACCCTCCCACTGAAGCTTTCTTT. Protein: CASSSYPPTEAFF.

The CDR3 DNA reads TGTGCCATCAGTGAGGGGGGTGGCTTGGGGCCAGATACGCAGTATTTT. It yields the protein CAISEGGGLGPDTQYF. The chain couples TRBV10-3 to TRBJ2-3, with D perhaps being TRBD1 or TRBD2 (5 bases each). Trimming stripped 2 bases from V and 4 bases from J, with 16 bases between. CDR1 is ENHRY, CDR2 SYGVKD, per germline. CDR3 length: 16 residues.

The table lists this clonotype with a few counts. The chain carries TRBV12-3 or TRBV12-4 and TRBJ2-1; D possibly corresponds to TRBD2 (5 bases). V dropped 7 bases and J dropped 9 bases, with 19 bases sitting between them. The CDR3 spans 14 residues. The CDR3 reads CASTTGGQLTEQFF. The CDR3 coding sequence is TGTGCCAGCACCACCGGCGGGCAGCTCACTGAGCAGTTCTTC.

The table lists this clonotype with a few counts. The chain joins TRBV28 to TRBJ2-7; 7 bases match TRBD1. Germline V lookup: CDR1 MDHEN, CDR2 SYDVKM. The trim removed 5 bases at V and 5 bases at J, leaving 6 bases unmatched. This CDR3 is 13 amino acids long. In DNA form, the CDR3 reads TGTGCCAGCAGTCCGGACAGGTACCACGAGCAGTACTTC. This codes for CASSPDRYHEQYF.

This rearrangement joins TRBV29-1 to TRBJ2-5; the D is unclear. V lost 3 bases, J lost 0 bases, and 11 bases lay in between. The CDR3 totals 14 residues. Germline V CDR1 and CDR2: SQVTM, ANQGSEA. CDR3 nucleotide sequence: TGCAGCGTTGATGGCGGAGAGTACCAAGAGACCCAGTACTTC. Translated: CSVDGGEYQETQYF.